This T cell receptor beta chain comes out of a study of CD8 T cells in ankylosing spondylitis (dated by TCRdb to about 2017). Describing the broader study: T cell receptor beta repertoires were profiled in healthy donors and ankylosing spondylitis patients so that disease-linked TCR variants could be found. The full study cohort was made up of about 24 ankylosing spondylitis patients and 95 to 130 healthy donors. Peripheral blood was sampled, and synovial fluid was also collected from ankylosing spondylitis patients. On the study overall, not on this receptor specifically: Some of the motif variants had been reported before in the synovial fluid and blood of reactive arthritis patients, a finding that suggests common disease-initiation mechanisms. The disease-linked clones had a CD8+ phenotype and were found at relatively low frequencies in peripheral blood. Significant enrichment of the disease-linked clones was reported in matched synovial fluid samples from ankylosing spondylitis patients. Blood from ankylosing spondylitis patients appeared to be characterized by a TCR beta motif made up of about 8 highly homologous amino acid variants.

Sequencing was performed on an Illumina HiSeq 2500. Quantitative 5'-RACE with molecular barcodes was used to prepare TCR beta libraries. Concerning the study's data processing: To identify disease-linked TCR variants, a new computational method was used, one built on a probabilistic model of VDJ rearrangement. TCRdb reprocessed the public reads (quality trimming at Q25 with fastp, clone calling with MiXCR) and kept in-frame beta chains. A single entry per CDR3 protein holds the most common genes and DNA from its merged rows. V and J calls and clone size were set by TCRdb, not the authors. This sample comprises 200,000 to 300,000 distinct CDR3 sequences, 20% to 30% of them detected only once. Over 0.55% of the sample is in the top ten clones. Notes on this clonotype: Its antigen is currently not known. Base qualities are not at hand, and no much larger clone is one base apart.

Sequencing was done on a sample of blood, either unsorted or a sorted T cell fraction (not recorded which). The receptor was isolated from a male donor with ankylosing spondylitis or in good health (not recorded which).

The CDR3 protein: CSASSTGRTGELFF. The nucleotides read TGCAGTGCATCCTCGACAGGAAGAACCGGGGAGCTGTTTTTT. In this chain, TRBV20-1 is recombined with TRBJ2-2; D gene: possibly TRBD1, on 6 matching bases. CDR1 and CDR2 are read off the germline V gene (reference sequence) as DFQATT and SNEGSKA. Trimming removed 6 bases from V and 5 bases from J, leaving 16 bases between the germline ends. CDR3 length: 14 amino acids, cysteine to phenylalanine. The retained sequence is limited to the CDR3, 42 bases, with the frame set at the first base.